This T cell receptor beta chain derives from a study of shared clonotypes between healthy human individuals. Findings and caveats of the study: With a handful of donors compared, 5% to 5.5% of naive CD4 clonotypes were shared.

A note on this clone: The target antigen is unknown.

Division of CD4+ cells produced a CD45RA+ naive subset and a CD45RA-negative memory subset. V was trimmed by 2 bases and J by 4 bases, leaving 12 bases between them. This CDR3 is 15 amino acids long. Germline V gives CDR1 SGHKS, CDR2 YYEKEE (reference sequence). The assay was carried out at the deep level. Clones were read by immunoSEQ multiplex PCR, and TCRdb kept only the in-frame ones, dropping some. This table has roughly 1,000,000 clones, about 84% appearing once. The clonotype originates from a young man in good health. Some clones in this sample may be carry-over from other donors' samples. The sample comprised memory CD4+ T cells from PBMCs. Subset in this sample: CD45RA-negative fraction. The V gene is TRBV5-5, the J gene TRBJ1-4; D gene unclear. In DNA, the CDR3 is TGTGCCAGCAGCTTTAGATGGACTGATAATGAAAAACTGTTTTTT. This encodes CASSFRWTDNEKLFF.